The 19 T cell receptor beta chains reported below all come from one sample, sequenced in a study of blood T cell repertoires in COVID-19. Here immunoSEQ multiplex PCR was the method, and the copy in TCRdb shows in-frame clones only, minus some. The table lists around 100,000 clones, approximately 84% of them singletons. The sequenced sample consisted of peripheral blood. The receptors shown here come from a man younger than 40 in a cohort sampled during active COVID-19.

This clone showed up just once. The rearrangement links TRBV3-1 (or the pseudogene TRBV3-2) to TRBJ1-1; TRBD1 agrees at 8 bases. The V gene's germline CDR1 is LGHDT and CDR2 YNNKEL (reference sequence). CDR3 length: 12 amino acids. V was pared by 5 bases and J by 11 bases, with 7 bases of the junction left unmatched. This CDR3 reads CASSTGQGEAFF. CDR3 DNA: TGTGCCAGCAGCACTGGACAGGGAGAGGCTTTCTTT.

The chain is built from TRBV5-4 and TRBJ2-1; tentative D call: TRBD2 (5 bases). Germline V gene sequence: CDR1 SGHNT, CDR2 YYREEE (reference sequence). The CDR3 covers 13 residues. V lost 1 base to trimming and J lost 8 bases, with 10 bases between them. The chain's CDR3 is CASSLWSGDEQFF. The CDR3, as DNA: TGTGCCAGCAGCTTGTGGTCCGGGGATGAGCAGTTCTTC. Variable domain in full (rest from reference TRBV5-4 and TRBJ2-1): ETGVTQSPTHLIKTRGQQVTLRCSSQSGHNTVSWYQQALGQGPQFIFQYYREEENGRGNFPPRFSGLQFPNYSSELNVNALELDDSALYLCASSLWSGDEQFFGPGTRLTVL.

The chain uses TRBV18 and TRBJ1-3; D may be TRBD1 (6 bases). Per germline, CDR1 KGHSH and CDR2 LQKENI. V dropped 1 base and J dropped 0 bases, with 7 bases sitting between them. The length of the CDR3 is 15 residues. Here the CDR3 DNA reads TGTGCCAGCTCACCACAGGGGGACTCTGGAAACACCATATATTTT. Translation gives CASSPQGDSGNTIYF.

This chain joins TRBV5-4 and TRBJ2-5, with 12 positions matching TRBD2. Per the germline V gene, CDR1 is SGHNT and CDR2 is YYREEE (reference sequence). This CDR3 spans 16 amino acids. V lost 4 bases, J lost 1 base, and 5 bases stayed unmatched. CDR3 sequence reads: CASSHPSGGGQETQYF. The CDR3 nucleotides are TGTGCCAGCAGCCACCCTAGCGGGGGGGGCCAAGAGACCCAGTACTTC.

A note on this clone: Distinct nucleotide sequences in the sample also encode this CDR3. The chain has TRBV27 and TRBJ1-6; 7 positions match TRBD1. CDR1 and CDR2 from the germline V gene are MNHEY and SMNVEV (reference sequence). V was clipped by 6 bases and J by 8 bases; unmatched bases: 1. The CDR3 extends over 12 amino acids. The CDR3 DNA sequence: TGTGCCAGCAGAACAGGGGATTCACCCCTCCACTTT. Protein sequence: CASRTGDSPLHF.

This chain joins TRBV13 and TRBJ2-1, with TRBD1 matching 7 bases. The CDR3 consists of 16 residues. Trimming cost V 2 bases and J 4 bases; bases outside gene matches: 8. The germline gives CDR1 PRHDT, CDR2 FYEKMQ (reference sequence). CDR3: CASSLPGTAIYNEQFF. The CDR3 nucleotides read TGTGCCAGCAGCTTACCCGGGACAGCTATTTACAATGAGCAGTTCTTC.

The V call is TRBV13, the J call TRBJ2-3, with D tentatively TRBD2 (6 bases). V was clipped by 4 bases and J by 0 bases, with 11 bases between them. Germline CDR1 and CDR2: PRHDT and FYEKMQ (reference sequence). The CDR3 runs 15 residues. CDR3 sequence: CASSSPGTSTDTQYF. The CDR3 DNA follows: TGTGCCAGCAGCTCTCCTGGGACTAGCACAGATACGCAGTATTTT.

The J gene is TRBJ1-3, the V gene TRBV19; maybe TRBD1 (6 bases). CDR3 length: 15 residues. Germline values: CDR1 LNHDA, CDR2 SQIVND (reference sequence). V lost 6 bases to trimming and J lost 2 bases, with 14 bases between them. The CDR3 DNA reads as TGTGCCAGTAGCCTCCGGACAGTTACTGGAAACACCATATATTTT. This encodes CASSLRTVTGNTIYF.

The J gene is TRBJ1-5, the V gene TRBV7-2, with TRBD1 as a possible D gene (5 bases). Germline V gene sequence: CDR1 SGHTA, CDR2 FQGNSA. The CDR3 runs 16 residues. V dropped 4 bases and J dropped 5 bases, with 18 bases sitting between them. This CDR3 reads CASSSGGGTAHQPQHF. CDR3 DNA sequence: TGTGCCAGCAGCTCGGGCGGGGGAACGGCACATCAGCCCCAGCATTTT.

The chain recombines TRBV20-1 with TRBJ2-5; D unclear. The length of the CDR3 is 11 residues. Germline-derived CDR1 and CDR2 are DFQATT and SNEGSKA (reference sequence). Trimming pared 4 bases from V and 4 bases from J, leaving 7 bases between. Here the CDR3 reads CSATLGETQYF. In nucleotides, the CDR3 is TGCAGTGCTACCCTAGGAGAGACCCAGTACTTC.

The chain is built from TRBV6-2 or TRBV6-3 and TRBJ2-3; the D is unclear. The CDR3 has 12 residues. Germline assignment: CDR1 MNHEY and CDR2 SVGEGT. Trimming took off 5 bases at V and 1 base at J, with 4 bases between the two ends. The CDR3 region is CASSPGTDTQYF. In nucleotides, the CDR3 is TGTGCCAGCAGTCCCGGCACAGATACGCAGTATTTT.

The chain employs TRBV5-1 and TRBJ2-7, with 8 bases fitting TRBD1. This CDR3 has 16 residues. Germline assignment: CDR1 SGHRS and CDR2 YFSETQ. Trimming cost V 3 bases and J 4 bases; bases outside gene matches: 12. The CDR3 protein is CASSSTGGTSLYEQYF. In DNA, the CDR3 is TGCGCCAGCAGCTCCACAGGGGGGACCAGCCTTTACGAGCAGTACTTC.

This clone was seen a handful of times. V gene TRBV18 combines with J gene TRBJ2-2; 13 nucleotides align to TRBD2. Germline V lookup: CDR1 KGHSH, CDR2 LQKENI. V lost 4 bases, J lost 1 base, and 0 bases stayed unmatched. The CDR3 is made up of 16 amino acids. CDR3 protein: CASSRTSGGNTGELFF. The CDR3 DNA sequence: TGTGCCAGCTCACGGACTAGCGGGGGGAACACCGGGGAGCTGTTTTTT.

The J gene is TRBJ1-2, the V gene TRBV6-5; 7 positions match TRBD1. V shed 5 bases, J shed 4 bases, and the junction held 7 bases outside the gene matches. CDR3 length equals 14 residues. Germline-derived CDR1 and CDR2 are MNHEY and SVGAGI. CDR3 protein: CASSIPGGGYGYTF. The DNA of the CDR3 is TGTGCCAGCAGTATTCCAGGGGGAGGCTATGGCTACACCTTC.

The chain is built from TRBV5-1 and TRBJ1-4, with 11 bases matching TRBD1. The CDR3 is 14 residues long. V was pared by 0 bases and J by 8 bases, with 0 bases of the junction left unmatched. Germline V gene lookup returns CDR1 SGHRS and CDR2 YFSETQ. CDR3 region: CASSLGTGGEKLFF. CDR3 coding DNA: TGCGCCAGCAGCTTGGGGACAGGGGGCGAAAAACTGTTTTTT. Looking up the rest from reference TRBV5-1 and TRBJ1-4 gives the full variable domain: KAGVTQTPRYLIKTRGQQVTLSCSPISGHRSVSWYQQTPGQGLQFLFEYFSETQRNKGNFPGRFSGRQFSNSRSEMNVSTLELGDSALYLCASSLGTGGEKLFFGSGTQLSVL.

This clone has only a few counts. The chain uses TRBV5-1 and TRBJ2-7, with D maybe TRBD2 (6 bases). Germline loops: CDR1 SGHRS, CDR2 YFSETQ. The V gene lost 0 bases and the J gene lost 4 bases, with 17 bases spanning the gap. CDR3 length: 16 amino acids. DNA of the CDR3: TGCGCCAGCAGCTTGGCCGGGATTGGCGGAGGGTACGAGCAGTACTTC. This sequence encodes CASSLAGIGGGYEQYF.

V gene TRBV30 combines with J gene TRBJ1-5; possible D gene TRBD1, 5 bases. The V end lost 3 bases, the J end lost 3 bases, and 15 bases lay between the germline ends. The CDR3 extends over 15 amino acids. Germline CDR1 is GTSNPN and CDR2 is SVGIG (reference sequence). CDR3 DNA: TGTGCCTGGAGCGCCGACAGAGGTAACAATCAGCCCCAGCATTTT. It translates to CAWSADRGNNQPQHF.

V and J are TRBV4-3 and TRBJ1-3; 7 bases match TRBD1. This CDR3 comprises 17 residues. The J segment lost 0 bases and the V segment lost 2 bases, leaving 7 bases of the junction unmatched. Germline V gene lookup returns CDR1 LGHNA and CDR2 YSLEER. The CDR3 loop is CASSQTDRAYSGNTIYF. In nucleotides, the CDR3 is TGCGCCAGCAGCCAAACCGACAGGGCTTACTCTGGAAACACCATATATTTT.

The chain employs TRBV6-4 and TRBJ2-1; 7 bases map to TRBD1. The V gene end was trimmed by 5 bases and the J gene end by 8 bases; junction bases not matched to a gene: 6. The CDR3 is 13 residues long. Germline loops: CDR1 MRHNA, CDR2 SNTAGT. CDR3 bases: TGTGCCAGCAGTCACAGACAGGGCTATGAGCAGTTCTTC. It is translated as CASSHRQGYEQFF.